These 31 T cell receptor beta chains came from one sample sequenced in a study of cytotoxic CD8 clonotypes in ibrutinib-treated CLL. Sequencing used immunoSEQ multiplex PCR; TCRdb keeps in-frame clones, though not all of them. This sample has tens of thousands of clones, with approximately 68% found just once. Sample: PBMCs, taken after 24 months of ibrutinib treatment. All receptors derive from a human donor with chronic lymphocytic leukemia.

About this clone: Sequence at one end of the junction differs from germline and may be a read error. V and J are TRBV7-7 and TRBJ2-5; TRBD2 agrees at 16 bases. Germline CDR1 SSHAT, CDR2 FNYEAQ (reference sequence). This CDR3 is 17 amino acids long. CDR3 bases: TGTGCTAGCAGCTTGGCCGGGACTAGCGGGGGGGGCGAGACCCAGTACTTC. Residues: CASSLAGTSGGGETQYF.

The chain employs TRBV7-8 and TRBJ2-6; possibly TRBD2 for D (6 bases). Looked up from germline, CDR1 is SGHVS and CDR2 is FQNEAQ. The CDR3 consists of 18 residues. Between the trimmed V and J ends, which lost 2 bases and 0 bases, there was a span of 14 bases. The CDR3 DNA reads TGTGCCAGCAGCTTACGTGGGGGACTTGGCTCTGGGGCCAACGTCCTGACTTTC. It yields the protein CASSLRGGLGSGANVLTF.

The V call is TRBV30, the J call TRBJ1-2, with D uncertain. The germline V and J ends were trimmed by 2 bases and 4 bases, with 11 bases remaining between them. Germline V gives CDR1 GTSNPN, CDR2 SVGIG (reference sequence). The CDR3 runs 13 residues. This CDR3 is CAWSPSGLYGYTF. CDR3 in DNA: TGTGCCTGGAGTCCATCCGGACTCTATGGCTACACCTTC. Combining the CDR3 with reference TRBV30 and TRBJ1-2 gives the whole variable domain SQTIHQWPATLVQPVGSPLSLECTVEGTSNPNLYWYRQAAGRGLQLLFYSVGIGQISSEVPQNLSASRPQDRQFILSSKKLLLSDSGFYLCAWSPSGLYGYTFGSGTRLTVV.

The chain links TRBV5-6 to TRBJ1-2, with D unclear. Per germline, CDR1 SGHDT and CDR2 YYEEEE. Trimming stripped 1 base from V and 6 bases from J, with 10 bases between. CDR3 length: 13 amino acids. CDR3 DNA sequence: TGTGCCAGCAGCTTGTGGCAGTTCCATGGCTACACCTTC. It codes for CASSLWQFHGYTF.

The V call is TRBV5-1, the J call TRBJ2-7; unclear D gene. The V gene lost 0 bases and the J gene lost 7 bases, with 8 bases spanning the gap. CDR3 size: 12 residues. Germline V gene sequence: CDR1 SGHRS, CDR2 YFSETQ. The chain's CDR3 is CASSLEAREQYF. CDR3 nucleotides: TGCGCCAGCAGCTTGGAAGCGCGGGAGCAGTACTTC.

The chain recombines TRBV5-4 with TRBJ1-1; D uncertain. Germline CDR1 reads SGHNT; CDR2 reads YYREEE (reference sequence). This CDR3 is built from 14 residues. V gave up 1 base and J gave up 0 bases, with 7 bases separating them. This CDR3 reads CASSLYGMNTEAFF. CDR3 DNA: TGTGCCAGCAGCTTGTACGGGATGAACACTGAAGCTTTCTTT.

This sequence joins TRBV5-4 and TRBJ2-3, with 12 bases identical to TRBD2. The V gene's germline CDR1 is SGHNT and CDR2 YYREEE (reference sequence). With 3 bases clipped from V and 6 bases from J, the junction kept 8 bases outside the gene matches. The CDR3 length is 16 residues. The CDR3 nucleotides are TGTGCCAGCAGCTCATCCACTAGCGGGGGGAGGGATACGCAGTATTTT. The encoded protein is CASSSSTSGGRDTQYF. Complete variable domain (other parts from reference TRBV5-4 and TRBJ2-3): ETGVTQSPTHLIKTRGQQVTLRCSSQSGHNTVSWYQQALGQGPQFIFQYYREEENGRGNFPPRFSGLQFPNYSSELNVNALELDDSALYLCASSSSTSGGRDTQYFGPGTRLTVL.

This clone appeared a few times. The rearrangement uses TRBV5-5 and TRBJ1-3, with TRBD1 as a possible D gene (5 bases). CDR3 length equals 13 residues. V was clipped by 2 bases and J by 4 bases, with 7 bases between them. Looked up from germline, CDR1 is SGHKS and CDR2 is YYEKEE (reference sequence). CDR3 amino acids: CASSFRGGNTIYF. The CDR3 nucleotides are TGTGCCAGCAGCTTTAGGGGAGGAAACACCATATATTTT.

This clone was seen a single time. The chain combines TRBV15 with TRBJ1-2; D unresolved. Germline CDR1 LNHNV, CDR2 YYDKDF (reference sequence). The CDR3 sequence is 14 residues long. Trimming pared 1 base from V and 4 bases from J, leaving 10 bases between. CDR3 bases: TGTGCCACCAGCAGAGGCGGAACATCCTATGGCTACACCTTC. It translates to CATSRGGTSYGYTF.

This sequence joins TRBV5-4 and TRBJ1-2; 7 bases line up with TRBD1. Per germline, CDR1 SGHNT and CDR2 YYREEE (reference sequence). The V segment lost 7 bases and the J segment 4 bases; nucleotides outside the gene matches: 4. The CDR3 sequence is 12 residues long. CDR3 coding DNA: TGTGCCAGCCAGGGACAGAGCTATGGCTACACCTTC. Amino acid sequence: CASQGQSYGYTF.

This clone has just a few counts. This rearrangement joins TRBV7-9 to TRBJ1-5, with 8 positions matching TRBD1. The CDR3 length is 15 residues. Germline-derived CDR1 and CDR2 are SEHNR and FQNEAQ (reference sequence). V shed 5 bases and J 4 bases; nucleotides not matched to a gene: 7. The CDR3 DNA sequence: TGTGCCAGCAGCGCCAGCGGGGACAGGAATCAGCCCCAGCATTTT. Translated: CASSASGDRNQPQHF.

V gene TRBV29-1 combines with J gene TRBJ2-2; 9 bases align to TRBD1. Trimming cost V 0 bases and J 5 bases; bases outside gene matches: 7. The V gene's germline CDR1 is SQVTM and CDR2 ANQGSEA. CDR3 length: 16 amino acids. CDR3 nucleotide sequence: TGCAGCGTTGAAGATCGTGGGACAGGGTTAACCGGGGAGCTGTTTTTT. Residues: CSVEDRGTGLTGELFF.

This clone has ten or more counts. The CDR3 sequence: CASSELGVNTEAFF. CDR3 coding DNA: TGTGCCAGCAGTGAATTAGGGGTGAACACTGAAGCTTTCTTT. The V call is TRBV2, the J call TRBJ1-1; possible D gene TRBD1, 5 bases. There are 14 residues in the CDR3. CDR1 SNHLY and CDR2 FYNNEI come from the germline V gene. The V and J ends lost 2 bases and 0 bases respectively, with 7 bases between them.

The chain couples TRBV19 to TRBJ2-7; 7 bases agree with TRBD1. The CDR3 sequence is 16 residues long. V trimming: 5 bases; J trimming: 2 bases; junction bases outside the gene matches: 12. Looked up from germline, CDR1 is LNHDA and CDR2 is SQIVND (reference sequence). CDR3 DNA: TGTGCCAGTAGTTACTCCTCCTCCGGGACAGCCTACGAGCAGTACTTC. Amino acids: CASSYSSSGTAYEQYF. Full variable domain (rest looked up from reference TRBV19 and TRBJ2-7): DGGITQSPKYLFRKEGQNVTLSCEQNLNHDAMYWYRQDPGQGLRLIYYSQIVNDFQKGDIAEGYSVSREKKESFPLTVTSAQKNPTAFYLCASSYSSSGTAYEQYFGPGTRLTVT.

The genes are TRBV19 and TRBJ1-5, with 8 bases matching TRBD1. The ends lost 5 bases at V and 5 bases at J; junction bases unmatched: 14. CDR1 and CDR2 from the germline V gene are LNHDA and SQIVND (reference sequence). This CDR3 has 17 amino acids. The CDR3 DNA reads as TGTGCCAGTAGTTCTAGGACAGGGACGTACACAGATCAGCCCCAGCATTTT. As protein: CASSSRTGTYTDQPQHF. Based on the CDR3 plus reference TRBV19 and TRBJ1-5, the full variable domain is DGGITQSPKYLFRKEGQNVTLSCEQNLNHDAMYWYRQDPGQGLRLIYYSQIVNDFQKGDIAEGYSVSREKKESFPLTVTSAQKNPTAFYLCASSSRTGTYTDQPQHFGDGTRLSIL.

This clone was observed once. V usage is TRBV4-2 and J usage is TRBJ1-4; weak D call: TRBD1 (5 bases). The V gene lost 3 bases and the J gene lost 8 bases, with 19 bases spanning the gap. Germline V gives CDR1 LGHNA, CDR2 YNFKEQ. The CDR3 contains 16 residues. CDR3 sequence: CASSQRLMGEGEKLFF. The CDR3 nucleotides are TGTGCCAGCAGCCAGAGACTGATGGGGGAGGGAGAAAAACTGTTTTTT.

The chain joins TRBV2 to TRBJ1-1; D is possibly TRBD1 (6 bases). The CDR3 runs 15 residues. Germline V gene sequence: CDR1 SNHLY, CDR2 FYNNEI. Trimming left V 6 bases short and J 5 bases short, with 19 bases between. CDR3 amino acids: CASRPEEGGGTEAFF. Here the CDR3 DNA reads TGTGCCAGCAGGCCCGAGGAGGGGGGGGGTACTGAAGCTTTCTTT.

This chain links TRBV19 with TRBJ1-1; the D gene is possibly TRBD1 (6 bases). Trimming shortened V by 7 bases and J by 5 bases, and 8 bases separated the two germline ends. This CDR3 is built from 11 residues. CDR1 and CDR2 (germline): LNHDA, SQIVND (reference sequence). In nucleotides, the CDR3 is TGTGCCAGTATTACAGGGACTGAAGCTTTCTTT. This encodes CASITGTEAFF. Looking up the rest from reference TRBV19 and TRBJ1-1 gives the full variable domain: DGGITQSPKYLFRKEGQNVTLSCEQNLNHDAMYWYRQDPGQGLRLIYYSQIVNDFQKGDIAEGYSVSREKKESFPLTVTSAQKNPTAFYLCASITGTEAFFGQGTRLTVV.

The rearrangement uses TRBV11-3 and TRBJ1-1, with 9 bases lining up with TRBD1. Germline V gene data show CDR1 as SGHNT and CDR2 as YENEEA. CDR3 length: 15 amino acids. The ends lost 5 bases at V and 6 bases at J; junction bases unmatched: 10. In DNA, the CDR3 is TGTGCCAGCAGCCCGGGGGGACAGGGTTCGGCTGAAGCTTTCTTT. Translated: CASSPGGQGSAEAFF.

V gene TRBV19 combines with J gene TRBJ2-1; TRBD1 agrees at 7 bases. After removal of 6 bases from V and 3 bases from J, the junction contained 2 bases not matched to a gene. The CDR3 spans 13 residues. Germline V gene data show CDR1 as LNHDA and CDR2 as SQIVND (reference sequence). CDR3 protein: CASRDRIYNEQFF. CDR3 DNA: TGTGCCAGTAGGGACAGGATCTACAATGAGCAGTTCTTC.

This clone showed up many times. The chain combines TRBV19 with TRBJ1-2; tentatively, D is TRBD1 (6 bases). Germline-derived CDR1 and CDR2 are LNHDA and SQIVND (reference sequence). This CDR3 region has 13 residues. V was cut by 7 bases and J by 9 bases, with 18 bases left in between. The CDR3 coding sequence is TGTGCCAGTACCTCCTTAGGGGGTCTCCGCTACACCTTC. As protein: CASTSLGGLRYTF. The whole variable domain, filled in from reference TRBV19 and TRBJ1-2, reads DGGITQSPKYLFRKEGQNVTLSCEQNLNHDAMYWYRQDPGQGLRLIYYSQIVNDFQKGDIAEGYSVSREKKESFPLTVTSAQKNPTAFYLCASTSLGGLRYTFGSGTRLTVV.

The V gene is TRBV10-1, the J gene TRBJ2-4, with D tentatively TRBD1 or TRBD2 (6 bases each). The V end lost 5 bases, the J end lost 6 bases, and 14 bases lay between the germline ends. The CDR3 is 14 amino acids. Germline V gene sequence: CDR1 WNHNN, CDR2 SYGVQD (reference sequence). The CDR3 protein is CASSSGAIRNIQYF. For the CDR3, the DNA is TGCGCCAGCAGTTCGGGGGCGATCAGAAACATTCAGTACTTC.

V and J are TRBV5-4 and TRBJ1-6; 7 nucleotides match TRBD1. The CDR3 contains 14 residues. Germline CDR1 reads SGHNT; CDR2 reads YYREEE (reference sequence). V shed 0 bases and J 11 bases; nucleotides not matched to a gene: 5. This CDR3 is CASSLDRGSAPLHF. Written as DNA, the CDR3 is TGTGCCAGCAGCTTGGACAGGGGAAGTGCACCCCTCCACTTT.

The CDR3 sequence is CASRYNTGELFF. The CDR3 DNA reads TGTGCCAGCAGATATAACACCGGGGAGCTGTTTTTT. This rearrangement joins TRBV9 to TRBJ2-2; D gene uncertain. Germline CDR1 is SGDLS and CDR2 is YYNGEE. Trimming cost V 5 bases and J 2 bases, with 4 bases left between them. The CDR3 extends over 12 amino acids.

V and J are TRBV21-1 and TRBJ2-7; TRBD2 reflects the table's D call only, with no check against the DNA. TRBV21-1 is a known pseudogene. This CDR3 is built from 11 residues. CDR3 region: CASSKEREQYF. The CDR3 DNA reads TGTGCCAGCAGCAAAGAGCGCGAGCAGTACTTC.

V gene TRBV10-2 combines with J gene TRBJ1-5; 8 bases fit TRBD1. Germline V gives CDR1 WSHSY, CDR2 SAAADI. The CDR3 spans 15 residues. V lost 4 bases to trimming and J lost 6 bases; unmatched junction nucleotides: 8. CDR3 DNA sequence: TGCGCCAGCAGTGTGGGGACAGGCGGAGGTCAGCCCCAGCATTTT. It is translated as CASSVGTGGGQPQHF.

This clone was seen only once. The chain joins TRBV6-1 to TRBJ1-2; D gene uncertain. This CDR3 region has 15 residues. Trimming took off 0 bases at V and 4 bases at J, with 12 bases between the two ends. Germline CDR1 and CDR2: MNHNS and SASEGT. DNA of the CDR3: TGTGCCAGCAGTGAAGCCTACAGAGCCACCTATGGCTACACCTTC. It is translated as CASSEAYRATYGYTF.

This clone was observed a few times. CDR3: CASSQILAGGTDTQYF. In DNA, the CDR3 is TGTGCCAGCAGCCAAATACTAGCGGGGGGCACAGATACGCAGTATTTT. V usage is TRBV5-6 and J usage is TRBJ2-3; 11 nucleotides align to TRBD2. Germline-derived CDR1 and CDR2 are SGHDT and YYEEEE. The CDR3 runs 16 residues. V shed 4 bases, J shed 1 base, and the junction held 5 bases outside the gene matches.

The chain has TRBV19 and TRBJ1-1, with a weak D call TRBD1 (6 bases). V was shortened by 6 bases and J by 0 bases, with 8 bases between the two germline ends. CDR1 is LNHDA and CDR2 is SQIVND in the germline V gene (reference sequence). This CDR3 is built from 13 residues. CDR3 protein: CASRGTLNTEAFF. Written as DNA, the CDR3 is TGTGCCAGTAGGGGGACACTGAACACTGAAGCTTTCTTT. The complete variable domain, with remaining parts taken from reference TRBV19 and TRBJ1-1, reads DGGITQSPKYLFRKEGQNVTLSCEQNLNHDAMYWYRQDPGQGLRLIYYSQIVNDFQKGDIAEGYSVSREKKESFPLTVTSAQKNPTAFYLCASRGTLNTEAFFGQGTRLTVV.

As regards this clone: The identical CDR3 is also encoded by other nucleotide sequences in the sample. The gene calls are TRBV5-4 and TRBJ2-3; D is perhaps TRBD1 (5 bases). V was pared by 2 bases and J by 0 bases, with 13 bases between. CDR3 length equals 16 residues. Germline lookup yields CDR1 SGHNT and CDR2 YYREEE (reference sequence). For the CDR3, the DNA is TGTGCCAGCAGCTTAGGGGCGGATTCTAGCACAGATACGCAGTATTTT. Its protein is CASSLGADSSTDTQYF.

The chain employs TRBV21-1 and TRBJ2-7; TRBD1, the table's D call, was not compared with the DNA. TRBV21-1 is marked as a pseudogene. The CDR3 has 15 amino acids. The CDR3 DNA follows: TGTGCCTGCAGCCTGAGTGCCGGGACATCCTACGAGCAGTACTTC. Its translation is CACSLSAGTSYEQYF.